The clone carrying this T cell receptor (beta chain) was counted between two and nine times. This record comes from a study of blood T cells in healthy people across ages. This CDR3 comprises 15 residues. The junction had 8 bases not matched to a gene; V was cut back by 3 bases and J by 8 bases. CDR1 and CDR2 (germline): LGHDT, YNNKEL (reference sequence). Using a J-beta primer mix together with a sample-barcoded 5' primer, a second PCR was run for roughly 7 to 12 cycles. TCRdb re-called the 5' RACE reads through MiXCR, storing one row per CDR3 protein. The sample includes roughly 700,000 distinct CDR3 sequences, around 32% seen only once; the top ten take approximately 15%.

The J gene is TRBJ1-2, the V gene TRBV3-1; TRBD1 matches 11 bases. The TCR comes from an elderly woman in good health. The sample comprised blood. CDR3 residues: CASSQLGQGAQGYTF. CDR3 in DNA: TGTGCCAGCAGCCAGCTAGGACAGGGGGCACAGGGCTACACCTTC.